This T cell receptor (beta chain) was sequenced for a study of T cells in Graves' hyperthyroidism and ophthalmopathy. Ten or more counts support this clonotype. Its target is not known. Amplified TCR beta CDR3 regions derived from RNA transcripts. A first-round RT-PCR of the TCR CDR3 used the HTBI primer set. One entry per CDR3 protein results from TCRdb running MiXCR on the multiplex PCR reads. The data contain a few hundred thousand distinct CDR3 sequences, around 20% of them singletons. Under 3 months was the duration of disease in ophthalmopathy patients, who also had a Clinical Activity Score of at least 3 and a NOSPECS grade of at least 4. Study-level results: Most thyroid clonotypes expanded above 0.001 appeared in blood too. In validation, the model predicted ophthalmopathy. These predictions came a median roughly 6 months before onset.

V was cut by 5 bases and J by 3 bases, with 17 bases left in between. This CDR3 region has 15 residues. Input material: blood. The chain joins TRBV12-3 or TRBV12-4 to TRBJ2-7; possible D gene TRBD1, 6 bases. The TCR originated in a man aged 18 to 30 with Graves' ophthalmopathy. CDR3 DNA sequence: TGTGCCAGCAGTCTACCCTCCAGGGGAAGCTACGAGCAGTACTTC. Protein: CASSLPSRGSYEQYF.